This T cell receptor (beta chain) was identified in a study of T cell responses to AZD1222 COVID-19 vaccine. This CDR3 is built from 13 residues. As concerns this clone: Its target is unknown. One end of the junction is discordant with germline, which a read error may explain. The same CDR3 also results from other DNA sequences found in this sample.

Recipients boosted at about 4 weeks or about 12 weeks are pooled. The assay was immunoSEQ multiplex PCR, and TCRdb's table has in-frame clones only and misses some. This table holds some 140,000 clones, roughly 91% found once. Regarding the study as a whole: Donors in the cohort were predominantly white British and more often female, and clonal diversity was possibly underestimated. Nearly half of spike-specific TCRs reportedly target variant regions that are unmutated in the B.1.351 and B.1.1.7 variants. The study found Spike-specific TCR breadth and depth rose after two AZD1222 doses.

The V call is TRBV12-3 or TRBV12-4, the J call TRBJ1-1, with D uncertain. Sequences were derived from peripheral blood, sampled 28 days after the second AZD1222 dose. This receptor was identified in an adult who received the AZD1222 COVID-19 vaccine. In DNA form, the CDR3 reads TGTGCCAGCAGTTCTGGGCCGAACACTGAGGCTTTCTTT. Protein: CASSSGPNTEAFF.